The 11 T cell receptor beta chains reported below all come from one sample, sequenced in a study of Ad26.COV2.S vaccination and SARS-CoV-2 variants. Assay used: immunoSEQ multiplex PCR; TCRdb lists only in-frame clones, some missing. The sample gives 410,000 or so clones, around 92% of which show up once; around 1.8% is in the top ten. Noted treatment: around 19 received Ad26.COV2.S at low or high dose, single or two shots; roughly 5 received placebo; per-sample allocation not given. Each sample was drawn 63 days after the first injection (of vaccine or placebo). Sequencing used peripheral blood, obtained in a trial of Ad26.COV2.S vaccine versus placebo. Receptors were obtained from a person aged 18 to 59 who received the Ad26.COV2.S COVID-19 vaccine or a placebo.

The CDR3 DNA reads TGTGCCAGCAACCTGGGACAGAGGGGAGAGACCCAGTACTTC. Translation gives CASNLGQRGETQYF. This chain uses TRBV5-6 with TRBJ2-5, with TRBD1 identical over 7 bases. Germline trimming cut 6 bases from V and 4 bases from J; bases unmatched to any gene: 9. The CDR3 contains 14 residues. CDR1 and CDR2 from the germline V gene are SGHDT and YYEEEE.

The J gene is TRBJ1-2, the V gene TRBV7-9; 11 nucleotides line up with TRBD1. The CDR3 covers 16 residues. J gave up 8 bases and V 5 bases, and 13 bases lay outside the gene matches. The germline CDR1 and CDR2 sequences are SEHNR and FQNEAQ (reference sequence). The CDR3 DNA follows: TGTGCCAGCAGCCTATACTCCGGGACAGGGGGAGAAGGCTACACCTTC. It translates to CASSLYSGTGGEGYTF.

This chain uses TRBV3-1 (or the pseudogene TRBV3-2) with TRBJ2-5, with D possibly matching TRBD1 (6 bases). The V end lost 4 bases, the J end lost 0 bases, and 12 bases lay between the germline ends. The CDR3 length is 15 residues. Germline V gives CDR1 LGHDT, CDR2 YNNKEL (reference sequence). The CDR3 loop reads CASSPNRAHQETQYF. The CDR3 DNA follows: TGTGCCAGCAGCCCAAACAGGGCCCACCAAGAGACCCAGTACTTC.

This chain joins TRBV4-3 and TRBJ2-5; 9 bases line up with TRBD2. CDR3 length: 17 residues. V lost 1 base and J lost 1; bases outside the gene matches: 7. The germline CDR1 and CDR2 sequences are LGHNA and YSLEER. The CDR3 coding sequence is TGCGCCAGCAGCCAAGTTATAGCGGGGGCCTCCCAAGAGACCCAGTACTTC. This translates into CASSQVIAGASQETQYF.

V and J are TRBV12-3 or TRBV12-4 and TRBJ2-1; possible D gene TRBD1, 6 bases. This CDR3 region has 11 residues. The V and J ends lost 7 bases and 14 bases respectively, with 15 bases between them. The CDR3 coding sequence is TGTGCCAGCACCATAAGGGGGAATAAGTTCTTC. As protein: CASTIRGNKFF.

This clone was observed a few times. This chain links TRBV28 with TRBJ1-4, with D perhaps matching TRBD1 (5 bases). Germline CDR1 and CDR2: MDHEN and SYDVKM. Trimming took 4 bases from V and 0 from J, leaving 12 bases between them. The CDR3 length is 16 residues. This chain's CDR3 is CASSSPDRATNEKLFF. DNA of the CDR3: TGTGCCAGCAGTTCCCCTGACAGAGCAACTAATGAAAAACTGTTTTTT.

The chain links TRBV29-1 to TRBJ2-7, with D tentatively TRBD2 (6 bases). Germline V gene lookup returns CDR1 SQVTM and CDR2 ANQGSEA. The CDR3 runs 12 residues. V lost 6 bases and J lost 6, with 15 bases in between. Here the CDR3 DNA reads TGCAGCGTGTGGGGTGCGGGGCTCGAGCAGTACTTC. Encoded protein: CSVWGAGLEQYF.

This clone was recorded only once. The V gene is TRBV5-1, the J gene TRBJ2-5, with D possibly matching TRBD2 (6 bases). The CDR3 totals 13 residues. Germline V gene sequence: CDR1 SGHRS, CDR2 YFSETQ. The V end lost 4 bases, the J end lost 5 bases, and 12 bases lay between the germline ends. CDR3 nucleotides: TGCGCCAGCAGCCGGGCGGGACGGGAGACCCAGTACTTC. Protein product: CASSRAGRETQYF.

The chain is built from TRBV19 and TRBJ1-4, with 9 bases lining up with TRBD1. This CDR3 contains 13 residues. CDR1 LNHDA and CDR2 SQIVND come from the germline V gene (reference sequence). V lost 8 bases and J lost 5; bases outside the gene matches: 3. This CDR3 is CASGGQGNEKLFF. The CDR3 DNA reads TGTGCCAGTGGAGGACAGGGGAATGAAAAACTGTTTTTT.

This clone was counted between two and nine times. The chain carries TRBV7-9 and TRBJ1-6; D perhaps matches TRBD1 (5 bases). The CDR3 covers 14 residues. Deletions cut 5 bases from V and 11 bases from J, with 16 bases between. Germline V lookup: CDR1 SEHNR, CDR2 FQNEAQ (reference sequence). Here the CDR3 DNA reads TGTGCCAGCAGCCCCCCCTTCGGGGGTACACCCCTCCACTTT. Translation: CASSPPFGGTPLHF.

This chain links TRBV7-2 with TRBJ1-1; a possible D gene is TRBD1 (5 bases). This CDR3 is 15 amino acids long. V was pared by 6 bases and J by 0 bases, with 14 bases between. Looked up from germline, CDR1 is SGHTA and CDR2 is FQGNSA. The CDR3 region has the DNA TGTGCCAGCAGGCCCCGGGGGACCTTGAACACTGAAGCTTTCTTT. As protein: CASRPRGTLNTEAFF.